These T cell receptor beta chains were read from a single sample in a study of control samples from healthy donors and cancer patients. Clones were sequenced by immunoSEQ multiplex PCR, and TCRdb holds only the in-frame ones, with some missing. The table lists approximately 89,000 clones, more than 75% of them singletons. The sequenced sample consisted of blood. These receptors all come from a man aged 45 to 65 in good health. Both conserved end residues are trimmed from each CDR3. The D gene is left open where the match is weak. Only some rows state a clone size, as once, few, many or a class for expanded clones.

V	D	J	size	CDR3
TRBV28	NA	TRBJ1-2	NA	ASNTGLVGRYGYT
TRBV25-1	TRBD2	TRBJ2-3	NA	ASSSSGTSTDTQY
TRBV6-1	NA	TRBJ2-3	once	ASSEAWGTDTQY
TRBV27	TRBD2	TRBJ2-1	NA	ASSRLLSSGSNEQF
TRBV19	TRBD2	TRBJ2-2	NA	ASSVLAGDSGELF
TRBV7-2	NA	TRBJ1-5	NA	ASTLLVGFPNQPQH
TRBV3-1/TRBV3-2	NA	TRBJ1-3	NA	ASSQDSIGGNTIY
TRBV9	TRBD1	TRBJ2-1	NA	ASTETGGPYNEQF
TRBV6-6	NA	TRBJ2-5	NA	ASILGGAQETQY
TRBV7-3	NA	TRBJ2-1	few	ASSVGFNNEQF
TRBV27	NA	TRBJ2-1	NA	ASSFSLTYNEQF
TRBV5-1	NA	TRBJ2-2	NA	ASSLAWGQTGELF
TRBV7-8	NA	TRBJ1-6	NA	ASSLVWDSPLH
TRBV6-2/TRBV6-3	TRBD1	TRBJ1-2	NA	ASSRDSINYGYT
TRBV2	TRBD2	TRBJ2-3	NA	ASTTTSSSTDTQY
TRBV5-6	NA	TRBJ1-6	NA	ASSPRRNFNSPLH
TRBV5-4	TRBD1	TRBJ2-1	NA	ASSGLQGNHYNEQF
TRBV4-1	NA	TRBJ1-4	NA	ASSLPGGNNEKLF
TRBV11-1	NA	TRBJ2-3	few	ASSLGRSDWTDTQY
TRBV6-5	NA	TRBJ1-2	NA	ASKAGHNYGYT
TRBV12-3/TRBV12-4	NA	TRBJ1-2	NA	ASSLQATYGYT
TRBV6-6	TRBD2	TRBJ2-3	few	ASSPGGGGRDTQY
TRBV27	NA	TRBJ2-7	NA	ASSPLAPSSYEQY
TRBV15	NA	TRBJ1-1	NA	ATSRGGDTEAF
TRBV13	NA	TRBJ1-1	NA	ASSLGQIVMNTEAF
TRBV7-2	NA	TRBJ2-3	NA	ASSKRWSTDTQY
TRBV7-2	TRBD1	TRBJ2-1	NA	ASSPPPTGIYNEQF
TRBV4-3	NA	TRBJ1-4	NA	ASSQVRTGEKLF
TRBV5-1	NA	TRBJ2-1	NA	ASNSRGMYNEQF
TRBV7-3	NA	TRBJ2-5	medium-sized	ASSSITPAAIQETQY
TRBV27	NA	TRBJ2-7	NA	ASRLARPEQY
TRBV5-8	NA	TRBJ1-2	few	ASSLEGTRGYT
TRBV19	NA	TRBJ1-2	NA	ASSINGEGGYT
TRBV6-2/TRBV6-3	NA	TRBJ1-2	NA	ASSWALANYGYT
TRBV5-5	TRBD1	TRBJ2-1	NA	ASSWGQGWDEQF
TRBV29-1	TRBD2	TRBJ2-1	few	SPSAKGGGPWTSGRGNEQF
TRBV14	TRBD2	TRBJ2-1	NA	ASSHGTRSRLEQF
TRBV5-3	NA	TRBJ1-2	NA	ARRTRMRGGYT
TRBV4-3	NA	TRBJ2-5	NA	ASSQEGAGAETQY
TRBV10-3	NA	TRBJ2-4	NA	AIKEAGAGNIQY
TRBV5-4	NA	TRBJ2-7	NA	ASSLDFYEQY
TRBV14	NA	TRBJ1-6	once	ASSLPGWSPLH
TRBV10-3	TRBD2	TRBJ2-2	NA	AISESSSGGRLAGELF
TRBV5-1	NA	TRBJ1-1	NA	ASSLDRANTEAF
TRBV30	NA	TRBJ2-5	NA	AWAEDRRETQY
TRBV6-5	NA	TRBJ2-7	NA	ASSRGAGEYEQY
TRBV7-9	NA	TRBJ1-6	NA	ATGQNSPLH
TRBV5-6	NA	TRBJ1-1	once	ASSVWTGTNTEAF
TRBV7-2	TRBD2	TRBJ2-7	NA	ASSFGTSGSIQGEQY
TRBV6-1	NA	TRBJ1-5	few	ASSEYVKQPQH
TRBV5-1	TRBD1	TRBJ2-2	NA	ASSWDRSTGELF
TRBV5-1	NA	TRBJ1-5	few	ASSYAGDQPQH
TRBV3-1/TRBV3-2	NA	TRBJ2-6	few	ASSARHSGANVLT
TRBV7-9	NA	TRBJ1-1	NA	ASSLNEGRDEAF
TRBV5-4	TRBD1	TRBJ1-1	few	ASSYRDRSGSRAAF
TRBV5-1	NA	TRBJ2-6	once	ASSPRDAGANVLT
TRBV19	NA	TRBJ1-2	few	ASSIGAAGRQGYGYT
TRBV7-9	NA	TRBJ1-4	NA	ASTPNGGGYEKLF
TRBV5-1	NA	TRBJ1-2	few	ASSLDGNYGYT